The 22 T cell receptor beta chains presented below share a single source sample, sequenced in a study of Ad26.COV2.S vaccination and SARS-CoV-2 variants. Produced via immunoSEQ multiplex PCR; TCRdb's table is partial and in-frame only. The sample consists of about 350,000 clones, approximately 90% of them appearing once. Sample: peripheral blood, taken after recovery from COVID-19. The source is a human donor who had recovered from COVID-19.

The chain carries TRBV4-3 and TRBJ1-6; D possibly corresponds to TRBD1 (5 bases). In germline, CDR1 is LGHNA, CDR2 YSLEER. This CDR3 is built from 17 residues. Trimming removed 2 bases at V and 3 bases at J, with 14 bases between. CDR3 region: CASSQSSGTGYNSPLHF. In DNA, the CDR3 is TGCGCCAGCAGCCAATCGTCCGGGACTGGCTATAATTCACCCCTCCACTTT.

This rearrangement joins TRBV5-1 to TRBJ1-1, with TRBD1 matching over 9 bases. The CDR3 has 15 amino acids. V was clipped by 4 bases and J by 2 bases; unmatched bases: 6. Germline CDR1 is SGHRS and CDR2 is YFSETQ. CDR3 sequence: CASSTTGGQNTEAFF. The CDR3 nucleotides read TGCGCCAGCAGCACGACAGGGGGGCAAAACACTGAAGCTTTCTTT.

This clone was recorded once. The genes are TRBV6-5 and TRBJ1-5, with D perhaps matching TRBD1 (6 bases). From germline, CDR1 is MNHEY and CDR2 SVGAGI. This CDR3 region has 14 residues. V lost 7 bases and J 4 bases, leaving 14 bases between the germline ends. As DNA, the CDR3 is TGTGCCAGCACCGAAAGGGGGGGGAATCAGCCCCAGCATTTT. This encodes CASTERGGNQPQHF.

The CDR3 sequence: CASSLRPFPGGSDGYTF. The CDR3 coding sequence is TGCGCCAGCAGCTTGAGGCCGTTCCCAGGGGGCTCTGATGGCTACACCTTC. The chain is built from TRBV5-1 and TRBJ1-2, with TRBD1 matching over 8 bases. The ends lost 1 base at V and 6 bases at J; junction bases unmatched: 14. The CDR3 loop spans 17 amino acids. CDR1 and CDR2 (germline): SGHRS, YFSETQ. The whole variable domain, remainder taken from reference TRBV5-1 and TRBJ1-2, is KAGVTQTPRYLIKTRGQQVTLSCSPISGHRSVSWYQQTPGQGLQFLFEYFSETQRNKGNFPGRFSGRQFSNSRSEMNVSTLELGDSALYLCASSLRPFPGGSDGYTFGSGTRLTVV.

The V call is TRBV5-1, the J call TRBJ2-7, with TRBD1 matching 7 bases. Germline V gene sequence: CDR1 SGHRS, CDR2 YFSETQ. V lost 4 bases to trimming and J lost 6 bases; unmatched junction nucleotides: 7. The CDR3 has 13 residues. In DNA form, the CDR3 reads TGCGCCAGCAGCCTAAACAGGGGTGGCGAGCAGTACTTC. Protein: CASSLNRGGEQYF.

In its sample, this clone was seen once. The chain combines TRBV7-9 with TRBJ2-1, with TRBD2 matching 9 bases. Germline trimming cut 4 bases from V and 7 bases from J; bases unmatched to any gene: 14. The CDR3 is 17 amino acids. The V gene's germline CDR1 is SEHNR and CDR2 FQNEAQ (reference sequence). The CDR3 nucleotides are TGTGCCAGCAGCTCCCTGCGGGGCGGGGGGGCAAGGAATGAGCAGTTCTTC. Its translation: CASSSLRGGGARNEQFF. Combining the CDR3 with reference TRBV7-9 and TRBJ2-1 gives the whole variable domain DTGVSQNPRHKITKRGQNVTFRCDPISEHNRLYWYRQTLGQGPEFLTYFQNEAQLEKSRLLSDRFSAERPKGSFSTLEIQRTEQGDSAMYLCASSSLRGGGARNEQFFGPGTRLTVL.

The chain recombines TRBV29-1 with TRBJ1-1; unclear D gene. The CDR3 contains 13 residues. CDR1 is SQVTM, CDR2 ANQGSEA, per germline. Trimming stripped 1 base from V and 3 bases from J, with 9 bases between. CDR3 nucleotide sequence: TGCAGCGTTGAAGGGAGTCAGTACACTGAAGCTTTCTTT. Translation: CSVEGSQYTEAFF.

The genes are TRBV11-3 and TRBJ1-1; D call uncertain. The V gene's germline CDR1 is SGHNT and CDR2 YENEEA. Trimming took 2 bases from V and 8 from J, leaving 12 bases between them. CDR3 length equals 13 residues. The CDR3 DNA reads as TGTGCCAGCAGCTTAAATACGGCCACCGAAGCTTTCTTT. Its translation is CASSLNTATEAFF.

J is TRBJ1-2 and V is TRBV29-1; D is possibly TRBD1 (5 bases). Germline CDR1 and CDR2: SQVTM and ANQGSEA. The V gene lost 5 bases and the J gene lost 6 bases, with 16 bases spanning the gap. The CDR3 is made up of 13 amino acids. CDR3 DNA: TGCAGCGTTCCCCCGGGGGTGAGAAATGGCTACACCTTC. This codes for CSVPPGVRNGYTF.

Written as DNA, the CDR3 is TGTGCCAGTAGTATCAAGACAGGCAGCACAGATACGCAGTATTTT. Its translation is CASSIKTGSTDTQYF. The genes are TRBV19 and TRBJ2-3, with D possibly being TRBD1 (6 bases). The V gene's germline CDR1 is LNHDA and CDR2 SQIVND (reference sequence). The CDR3 totals 15 residues. Trimming pared 3 bases from V and 0 bases from J, leaving 10 bases between.

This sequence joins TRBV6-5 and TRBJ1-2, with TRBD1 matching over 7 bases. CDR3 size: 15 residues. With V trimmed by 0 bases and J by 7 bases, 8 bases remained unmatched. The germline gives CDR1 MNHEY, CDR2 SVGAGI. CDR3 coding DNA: TGTGCCAGCAGTTACTCGAGTGGTCAGGGGGGTGGCTACACCTTC. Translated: CASSYSSGQGGGYTF.

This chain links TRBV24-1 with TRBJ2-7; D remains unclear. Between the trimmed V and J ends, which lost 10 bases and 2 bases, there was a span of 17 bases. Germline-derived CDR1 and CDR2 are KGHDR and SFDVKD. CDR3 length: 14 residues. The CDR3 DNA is TGTGCCACTCCGAATAAGAAGACGGCCTACGAGCAGTACTTC. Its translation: CATPNKKTAYEQYF.

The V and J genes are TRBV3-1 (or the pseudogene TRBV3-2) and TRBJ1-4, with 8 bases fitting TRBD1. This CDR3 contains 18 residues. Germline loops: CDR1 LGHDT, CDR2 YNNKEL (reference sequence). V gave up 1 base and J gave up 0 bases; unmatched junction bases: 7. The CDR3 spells CASSQVPGTGSTNEKLFF. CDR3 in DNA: TGTGCCAGCAGCCAAGTACCCGGGACAGGTTCAACTAATGAAAAACTGTTTTTT.

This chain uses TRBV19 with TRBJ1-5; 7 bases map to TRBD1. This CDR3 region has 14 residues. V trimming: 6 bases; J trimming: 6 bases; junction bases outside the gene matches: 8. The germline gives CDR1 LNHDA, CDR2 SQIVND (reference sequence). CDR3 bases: TGTGCCAGTAGCTACCAGGGGGATCGTCAGCCCCAGCATTTT. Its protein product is CASSYQGDRQPQHF.

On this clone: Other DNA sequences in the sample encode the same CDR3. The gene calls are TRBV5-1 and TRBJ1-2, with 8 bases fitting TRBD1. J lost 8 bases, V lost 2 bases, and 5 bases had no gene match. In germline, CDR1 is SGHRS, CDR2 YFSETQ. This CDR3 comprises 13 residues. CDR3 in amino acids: CASSLGQGGGYTF. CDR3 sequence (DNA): TGCGCCAGCAGCTTAGGACAGGGAGGGGGCTACACCTTC.

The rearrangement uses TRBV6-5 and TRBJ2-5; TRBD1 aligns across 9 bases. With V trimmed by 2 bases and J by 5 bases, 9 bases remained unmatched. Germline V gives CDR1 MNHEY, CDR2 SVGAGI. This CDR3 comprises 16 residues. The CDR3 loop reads CASSYGHRGLKETQYF. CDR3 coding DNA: TGTGCCAGCAGTTACGGCCACAGGGGGCTAAAGGAGACCCAGTACTTC.

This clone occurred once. CDR3 coding DNA: TGTGCCAGCAGCTACTCGACGGGAACCGGGGAGCTGTTTTTT. Translation: CASSYSTGTGELFF. J is TRBJ2-2 and V is TRBV9; D is possibly TRBD2 (5 bases). V gave up 4 bases and J gave up 5 bases, with 12 bases separating them. CDR1 and CDR2 (germline): SGDLS, YYNGEE. This CDR3 has 14 residues.

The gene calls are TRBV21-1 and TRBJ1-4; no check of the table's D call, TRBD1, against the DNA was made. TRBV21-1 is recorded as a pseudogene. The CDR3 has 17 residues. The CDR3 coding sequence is TGTGCCAGCAGCGGGGACAGGGGGCAGGCGTTTAATGAAAAACTGTTTTTT. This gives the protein CASSGDRGQAFNEKLFF.

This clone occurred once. The CDR3 sequence is CSVHQDTQYF. In nucleotides, the CDR3 is TGCAGCGTCCATCAAGATACGCAGTATTTT. The V gene is TRBV29-1, the J gene TRBJ2-3, with D hard to call. The CDR3 loop spans 10 amino acids. V lost 6 bases and J 5 bases, leaving 6 bases between the germline ends. The germline CDR1 and CDR2 sequences are SQVTM and ANQGSEA.

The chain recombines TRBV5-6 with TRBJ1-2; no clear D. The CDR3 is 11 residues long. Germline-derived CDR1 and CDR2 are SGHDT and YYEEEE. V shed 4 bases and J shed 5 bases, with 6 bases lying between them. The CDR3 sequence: CASSTEYGYTF. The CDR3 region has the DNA TGTGCCAGCAGCACGGAATATGGCTACACCTTC.

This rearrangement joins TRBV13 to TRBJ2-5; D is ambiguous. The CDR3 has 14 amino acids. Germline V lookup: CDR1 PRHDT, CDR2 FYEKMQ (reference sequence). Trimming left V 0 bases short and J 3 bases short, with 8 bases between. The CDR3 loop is CASSLGGLKETQYF. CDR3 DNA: TGTGCCAGCAGCTTAGGCGGGCTAAAAGAGACCCAGTACTTC.

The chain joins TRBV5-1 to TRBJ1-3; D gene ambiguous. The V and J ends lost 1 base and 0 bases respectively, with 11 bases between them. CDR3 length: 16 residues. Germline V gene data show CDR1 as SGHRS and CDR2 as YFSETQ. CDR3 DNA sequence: TGCGCCAGCAGCTTGTTCAGGCTTAGCTCTGGAAACACCATATATTTT. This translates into CASSLFRLSSGNTIYF.